This TCR beta chain was identified during a study of OX40 agonist ivuxolimab in advanced cancers. With respect to the entire study: Ivuxolimab, which targeted the costimulatory receptor OX40 (CD134), was an agonistic, fully human IgG2 monoclonal antibody. Intravenous ivuxolimab was administered to patients every 2 weeks at six dose levels: 0.01, 0.1, 0.3, 1.5, 3 and 10 mg/kg. Of the approximately 54 patients in dose escalation, about 20 had hepatocellular carcinoma, some 15 had melanoma, 9 had renal cell carcinoma and 9 had head and neck cancer. In the dose-escalation cohort, over 65% of patients were male, and the mean age was approximately 55 years, with a range of about 23 to 85. Prior anti-PD-1, anti-PD-L1 or anti-CTLA-4 therapy was permitted, and checkpoint inhibitors had been received by more than 35% of dose-escalation patients. Partial responses occurred in three dose-escalation patients, of whom one had hepatocellular carcinoma and two had cutaneous melanoma. The purpose of peripheral TCRbeta sequencing was to test whether ivuxolimab changed TCR sequence diversity and led to clonal T-cell expansion. The paper covers the monotherapy dose-escalation part of the phase I ivuxolimab trial, which included N = 52 patients. Paper-wide results and their limitations: At doses of 0.1 to 3.0 mg/kg, clonal expansion of both CD4+ and CD8+ blood T cells was observed from baseline to week 6. Low levels of normalized T-cell clonal expansion were also shown by some nonresponding patients. After ivuxolimab, CD8+ T cells had more expanded clones than CD4+ T cells on average. Which antigens the clonally expanded peripheral T cells were specific for was not determined. In partial responders in the 0.1-3.0 mg/kg groups, normalized peripheral clonal expansion was found to be among the lowest, especially among CD8+ T cells.

For sequencing of the TCRbeta CDR3 region, genomic DNA was extracted from the sorted cells. TCRbeta CDR3 regions were sequenced using the immunoSEQ Assay. As stored in TCRdb, this immuneACCESS dataset retains in-frame rearrangements with V and J assigned. A fraction of the clones does not appear; measured against another copy, unresolved V genes explain less than half of the discrepancy, and the remainder lacks a known reason. The sample profile shows around 67,000 clones; nearly 90% of them were found once. Jointly, the top ten make up approximately 1.3% of the sample. The CDR3 goes from the cysteine to the phenylalanine over 14 residues. Left in the record is the CDR3 DNA by itself, 42 bases read in frame from the first base. From the germline V gene, CDR1 is MDHEN and CDR2 is SYDVKM. Trimming removed 2 bases from V and 4 bases from J, leaving 11 bases between the germline ends. With regard to this clone: The clone's antigen remains unknown. Within one base of it there is no much larger clone, and no base qualities were kept.

Patients with autoimmune disease history or receiving systemic immunosuppression were excluded from the trial. Peripheral blood for TCR sequencing was collected from all dose cohorts at baseline, on cycle 4 day 1, and on cycle 7 day 1. The samples were taken from a phase I, first-in-human, multicenter, open-label dose-escalation trial of ivuxolimab. Adults with locally advanced or metastatic head and neck squamous cell, hepatocellular, melanoma or renal cell carcinoma were enrolled in the trial. Before TCR sequencing, CD4+ and CD8+ T cells were separately sorted from peripheral blood. The rearrangement joined TRBV28 to TRBJ1-1, with the D segment identity uncertain. This specimen consisted of CD4+ or CD8+ T cells sorted from blood, obtained in a trial of the OX40 agonist ivuxolimab. The sequence derives from an adult with an advanced solid tumor such as melanoma, head and neck, liver or kidney cancer. The CDR3 here reads CASSLIQSRTEAFF. The nucleotide sequence is TGTGCCAGCAGTTTAATACAGTCTCGCACTGAAGCTTTCTTT.